Shown below are 9 T cell receptor beta chains from a single sample sequenced in a study of T cells in Graves' hyperthyroidism and ophthalmopathy. It was RNA transcripts that yielded the amplified TCR beta CDR3 regions. The primer set for the first-round RT-PCR of the TCR CDR3 was HTBI. In TCRdb, the multiplex PCR reads were re-called with MiXCR into one record per CDR3 protein. The sample consists of hundreds of thousands of distinct CDR3 sequences, 46% of them appearing once. Material for sequencing was peripheral blood or thyroid tissue (not recorded which). The receptor set was obtained from a woman aged 18 to 35 with Graves' hyperthyroidism.

The V gene is TRBV7-2, the J gene TRBJ2-6; 8 bases map to TRBD1. Germline assignment: CDR1 SGHTA and CDR2 FQGNSA. With V trimmed by 6 bases and J by 9 bases, 10 bases remained unmatched. The CDR3 consists of 15 residues. For the CDR3, the DNA is TGTGCCAGCAGTTCCGTCGGGACAGGTGTCAACGTCCTGACTTTC. It specifies CASSSVGTGVNVLTF.

The genes are TRBV20-1 and TRBJ2-7; a weak D match, TRBD1 (6 bases). This CDR3 spans 15 amino acids. V shed 1 base and J shed 1 base, with 14 bases lying between them. Germline V CDR1 and CDR2: DFQATT, SNEGSKA (reference sequence). CDR3 DNA: TGCAGTGCTAGAGTCCCAGGGGTTAGATCCTACGAGCAGTACTTC. Translated, it gives CSARVPGVRSYEQYF.

To note about this clonotype: A much larger clone differs from this one at a single base, so this may be a read error. This chain links TRBV29-1 with TRBJ2-7, with TRBD1 as a possible D gene (5 bases). V was pared by 6 bases and J by 7 bases, with 16 bases between. Germline CDR1 reads SQVTM; CDR2 reads ANQGSEA. This CDR3 is built from 12 residues. The CDR3 here is CSVGRQFGEQYF. The CDR3 DNA follows: TGCAGCGTGGGCAGACAGTTTGGGGAGCAGTACTTC.

This clonotype turned up a few times. The rearrangement links TRBV7-8 to TRBJ2-2; D tentatively reads TRBD1 or TRBD2 (5 bases each). The V end lost 3 bases, the J end lost 3 bases, and 17 bases lay between the germline ends. Germline V gene lookup returns CDR1 SGHVS and CDR2 FQNEAQ. The CDR3 extends over 17 amino acids. The CDR3 loop reads CASSFPRGAEDTGELFF. CDR3 coding DNA: TGTGCCAGCAGCTTCCCACGAGGGGCAGAGGACACCGGGGAGCTGTTTTTT.

The chain carries TRBV7-2 and TRBJ1-4; no firm D call. The CDR3 spans 13 residues. Trimming took 6 bases from V and 10 from J, leaving 15 bases between them. From germline, CDR1 is SGHTA and CDR2 FQGNSA. DNA for the CDR3: TGTGCCAGCAGTTCCGCGGGAGTCAGAAAACTGTTTTTT. It translates to CASSSAGVRKLFF. The complete variable domain, with remaining parts taken from reference TRBV7-2 and TRBJ1-4, reads GAGVSQSPSNKVTEKGKDVELRCDPISGHTALYWYRQSLGQGLEFLIYFQGNSAPDKSGLPSDRFSAERTGGSVSTLTIQRTQQEDSAVYLCASSSAGVRKLFFGSGTQLSVL.

This clonotype was seen ten or more times. The chain employs TRBV6-4 and TRBJ2-2; no definite D call. Trimming removed 3 bases from V and 3 bases from J, with 2 bases in between. The CDR3 spans 12 residues. Looked up from germline, CDR1 is MRHNA and CDR2 is SNTAGT. For the CDR3, the DNA is TGTGCCAGCAGTGAGGACACCGGGGAGCTGTTTTTT. This gives the protein CASSEDTGELFF.

This clonotype was counted only a few times. V gene TRBV7-9 combines with J gene TRBJ1-2; the match to TRBD1 covers 11 bases. The CDR3 is 16 amino acids. The V gene end was trimmed by 10 bases and the J gene end by 2 bases; junction bases not matched to a gene: 12. CDR1 SEHNR and CDR2 FQNEAQ come from the germline V gene (reference sequence). CDR3 nucleotide sequence: TGTGCCACCTTGATTCATAGGACAGGGGGCAACTATGGCTACACCTTC. It encodes CATLIHRTGGNYGYTF.

The chain links TRBV25-1 to TRBJ1-4, with 8 nucleotides matching TRBD1. CDR1 and CDR2 (germline): MGHDK, SYGVNS. The CDR3 runs to 15 residues. V dropped 1 base and J dropped 5; count of bases not matched to a gene: 3. The CDR3 is CASSEWTGLNEKLFF. CDR3 bases: TGTGCCAGCAGTGAATGGACAGGGCTAAATGAAAAACTGTTTTTT.

V usage is TRBV7-9 and J usage is TRBJ1-1, with TRBD1 identical over 8 bases. The CDR3 contains 16 residues. V dropped 2 bases and J dropped 0; count of bases not matched to a gene: 5. Germline CDR1 and CDR2: SEHNR and FQNEAQ (reference sequence). The CDR3 coding sequence is TGTGCCAGCAGCTTAACCAGGGGGCCTCTGAACACTGAAGCTTTCTTT. Its protein is CASSLTRGPLNTEAFF. The full variable domain, rest sourced from reference TRBV7-9 and TRBJ1-1, is DTGVSQNPRHKITKRGQNVTFRCDPISEHNRLYWYRQTLGQGPEFLTYFQNEAQLEKSRLLSDRFSAERPKGSFSTLEIQRTEQGDSAMYLCASSLTRGPLNTEAFFGQGTRLTVV.